These T cell receptor beta chains were read from a single sample in a study of PD-1 blockade in classical Hodgkin lymphoma. Libraries were prepared by immunoSEQ multiplex PCR; TCRdb keeps only in-frame clonotypes and omits some of them. The data show approximately 89,000 clones, with 83% seen just once and about a sixth held by the top ten. The sample consisted of peripheral blood mononuclear cells (PBMCs), taken before the fourth cycle of nivolumab. These receptors all stem from a human donor with classical Hodgkin lymphoma. CDR3s leave out the opening cysteine and the closing phenylalanine or tryptophan. Clone size, where shown, is once, few, many, or a class for clones that have expanded.

V gene	clone size	J gene	CDR3 protein
TRBV5-6	NA	TRBJ2-4	ASSLWGVGNIQY
TRBV27	few	TRBJ1-5	ASSLSGGNQPQH
TRBV5-1	NA	TRBJ1-2	ASSLAPGTPGYT
TRBV19	NA	TRBJ1-3	ASQRTHGNTIY
TRBV7-2	NA	TRBJ2-4	ASSSSLAGEQY
TRBV27	NA	TRBJ1-2	ASRLTVNYGYT
TRBV15	NA	TRBJ2-1	ATSREISEQF
TRBV6-5	NA	TRBJ1-5	ASSKHGQGAQPQH
TRBV5-6	NA	TRBJ2-1	ASSFGVWDNEQF
TRBV11-2	NA	TRBJ1-1	ASRGLGQGVAEAF
TRBV5-1	few	TRBJ2-3	ASSLGGGGTDTQY
TRBV6-1	few	TRBJ1-5	ASSNGQGGQPQH
TRBV4-1	once	TRBJ1-3	ASSQLGEGTDRGNTIY
TRBV5-1	NA	TRBJ2-2	ASSLPLAGDNNGELF
TRBV30	NA	TRBJ2-7	AWSLGAGEQY
TRBV10-3	NA	TRBJ1-1	AISEYGGRTEAF
TRBV9	NA	TRBJ2-2	ASSAPGLVGAGELF
TRBV28	NA	TRBJ1-5	ASTSGGYQPQH
TRBV25-1	NA	TRBJ2-7	ASSGLLGTFEQY
TRBV6-5	NA	TRBJ1-1	ASSLQGAVTEAF
TRBV9	few	TRBJ2-1	ASSPTGTSVSGEQF
TRBV7-6	NA	TRBJ2-2	ASSLVAGGPHGELF
TRBV5-8	NA	TRBJ2-7	ASSYQRSYEQY
TRBV5-1	NA	TRBJ1-3	ASSSTGLSGNTIY
TRBV15	NA	TRBJ1-3	ATSRSLTPSSGNTIY
TRBV9	NA	TRBJ2-3	ASSVVAGPASTDTQY
TRBV19	once	TRBJ1-4	ASRSWGADEKLF
TRBV6-1	NA	TRBJ2-7	ASSASGTRSLEQY
TRBV20-1	NA	TRBJ2-3	SARVDTQY
TRBV20-1	NA	TRBJ2-7	SALTGDSRY
TRBV5-1	NA	TRBJ2-5	ASSLVGTASQETQY
TRBV11-2	NA	TRBJ2-2	ASSLFPDFILGGELF
TRBV7-6	NA	TRBJ2-3	ASSQGLAGAQDTQY
TRBV6-5	NA	TRBJ2-1	ASSYSISGNDEQF
TRBV1	NA	TRBJ1-5	TSSLHERGGRQPQH
TRBV6-5	NA	TRBJ1-2	ASSNRDREGYT
TRBV19	NA	TRBJ2-7	ASSPPGTGPYEQY
TRBV30	once	TRBJ1-4	AWRRKVGEKLF
TRBV29-1	NA	TRBJ2-7	SVERDRGYEQY
TRBV7-2	NA	TRBJ1-2	ASSQTGRDYGYT
TRBV10-3	NA	TRBJ1-1	AISESGGEAF
TRBV30	NA	TRBJ1-1	AWLQTARWANTEAF
TRBV9	NA	TRBJ1-1	ASSQGGPSTEAF
TRBV30	NA	TRBJ2-3	AWSATGDFTDTQY
TRBV6-4	NA	TRBJ2-1	ASLSGSAGNEQF
TRBV5-1	NA	TRBJ2-5	ASSQLAGVETQY
TRBV5-1	NA	TRBJ2-7	ASSLVSSGSYEQY
TRBV5-1	NA	TRBJ1-3	ASSLTPGDTIY